This T cell receptor (beta chain) came from a study of blood T cell repertoires in COVID-19. Looking at the study overall: The cDNA or gDNA used as material had been derived from T cells, B-cell-depleted T cells, or PBMCs.

Clones were read by immunoSEQ multiplex PCR, and TCRdb kept only the in-frame ones, dropping some. Among more than 65,000 clones listed, more than 65% were seen once. The germline CDR1 and CDR2 sequences are MNHNS and SASEGT. V was trimmed by 3 bases and J by 3 bases, leaving 12 bases between them. CDR3 length: 14 amino acids. The source material was peripheral blood. The V gene is TRBV6-1, the J gene TRBJ2-7; D remains unclear. The receptor's source is a woman between 45 and 65 years old with acute or convalescent COVID-19. CDR3 sequence (DNA): TGTGCCAGCAGTGAGGCGGCGTGGCTCTACGAGCAGTACTTC. Its protein is CASSEAAWLYEQYF.